This is a list of T cell receptor beta chains from one sample in a study of blood T cell repertoires in COVID-19. Profiled with immunoSEQ multiplex PCR; TCRdb holds only in-frame clones, not every one. The data show 250,000 to 350,000 clones, more than 70% seen once. The source material was PBMCs or T cells enriched from blood (not recorded which). Receptors originate from a woman in her sixties in a cohort exposed to, infected with or recovered from COVID-19 (not recorded which). CDR3s include the opening cysteine and the closing phenylalanine or tryptophan. The order of the fields is D gene, clone size, J gene, V gene, CDR3 DNA, CDR3 protein. D genes are given only for firm matches. A clone size is listed for some rows: how often the clone was seen (once, few, many), or a class if it is expanded.

d_call: .
clone_size: .
j_call: TRBJ2-3
v_call: TRBV11-2
cdr3_nt: TGTGCCAGCAGCTTATCCGGGAGACCTAGCACAGATACGCAGTATTTT
cdr3_aa: CASSLSGRPSTDTQYF

d_call: .
clone_size: .
j_call: TRBJ2-7
v_call: TRBV29-1
cdr3_nt: TGCAGCGTGAGTCTTTCGTACGAGCAGTACTTC
cdr3_aa: CSVSLSYEQYF

d_call: .
clone_size: .
j_call: TRBJ2-1
v_call: TRBV19
cdr3_nt: TGTGCCAGTAGTATTCGACTTTTCACGGGCAATGAGCAGTTCTTC
cdr3_aa: CASSIRLFTGNEQFF

d_call: TRBD2
clone_size: .
j_call: TRBJ2-2
v_call: TRBV7-2
cdr3_nt: TGTGCCAGCAGCTTAGGTTCTAGCGGGACCACCGGGGAGCTGTTTTTT
cdr3_aa: CASSLGSSGTTGELFF

d_call: TRBD1
clone_size: .
j_call: TRBJ1-6
v_call: TRBV9
cdr3_nt: TGTGCCAGCAGCGCTCCGACAGGGATTAATTCACCCCTCCACTTT
cdr3_aa: CASSAPTGINSPLHF

d_call: .
clone_size: .
j_call: TRBJ2-7
v_call: TRBV18
cdr3_nt: TGTGCCAGCTCACCCCCGACTGGAACCTACGAGCAGTACTTC
cdr3_aa: CASSPPTGTYEQYF

d_call: .
clone_size: .
j_call: TRBJ1-1
v_call: TRBV6-2/TRBV6-3
cdr3_nt: TGTGCCAGCAGCGCACAGAGACAGAACACTGAAGCTTTCTTT
cdr3_aa: CASSAQRQNTEAFF

d_call: .
clone_size: once
j_call: TRBJ2-7
v_call: TRBV5-1
cdr3_nt: TGCGCCAGCAGCTTCTACGAGTTAGGAGGTCCCTACGAGCAGTACTTC
cdr3_aa: CASSFYELGGPYEQYF

d_call: .
clone_size: once
j_call: TRBJ1-1
v_call: TRBV12-3/TRBV12-4
cdr3_nt: TGTGCCAGCAGTCCGCAGGGAATGGCTTTCTTT
cdr3_aa: CASSPQGMAFF

d_call: .
clone_size: .
j_call: TRBJ1-5
v_call: TRBV4-1
cdr3_nt: TGCGCCAGCAGCCAGTCTTATAGCAATCAGCCCCAGCATTTT
cdr3_aa: CASSQSYSNQPQHF

d_call: TRBD2
clone_size: .
j_call: TRBJ2-3
v_call: TRBV9
cdr3_nt: TGTGCCAGCAGCGTAGATGGGGGAGGGCCAGATACGCAGTATTTT
cdr3_aa: CASSVDGGGPDTQYF

d_call: TRBD2
clone_size: .
j_call: TRBJ2-1
v_call: TRBV4-1
cdr3_nt: TGCGCCAGCAGCCGAGGTGGGACTAGCGGGAGATCGAATGAGCAGTTCTTC
cdr3_aa: CASSRGGTSGRSNEQFF

d_call: .
clone_size: once
j_call: TRBJ1-2
v_call: TRBV6-5
cdr3_nt: TGTGCCAGCAGTTACGGGCCGTATGGCTACACCTTC
cdr3_aa: CASSYGPYGYTF

d_call: .
clone_size: .
j_call: TRBJ1-1
v_call: TRBV12-3/TRBV12-4
cdr3_nt: TGTGCCAGCAGGAACATGAACACTGAAGCTTTCTTT
cdr3_aa: CASRNMNTEAFF

d_call: .
clone_size: .
j_call: TRBJ1-4
v_call: TRBV7-3
cdr3_nt: TGTGCGAGCGGGCGTCGTGAAAAACTGTTTTTT
cdr3_aa: CASGRREKLFF

d_call: .
clone_size: .
j_call: TRBJ1-1
v_call: TRBV5-4
cdr3_nt: TGTGCCAGCAGCCCGGCGGGCCGAAGCACCGTACACACTGAAGCTTTCTTT
cdr3_aa: CASSPAGRSTVHTEAFF

d_call: .
clone_size: .
j_call: TRBJ2-2
v_call: TRBV28
cdr3_nt: TGTGCCAGCAGTTCCCTGAGGGGGAGTGACACCGGGGAGCTGTTTTTT
cdr3_aa: CASSSLRGSDTGELFF

d_call: TRBD1
clone_size: .
j_call: TRBJ2-7
v_call: TRBV5-4
cdr3_nt: TGTGCCAGCAGCTCTCGACAGGGGGGGAATAACGAGCAGTACTTC
cdr3_aa: CASSSRQGGNNEQYF

d_call: .
clone_size: .
j_call: TRBJ2-1
v_call: TRBV18
cdr3_nt: TGTGCCAGCTCACCTTGGGACACAAGATACAATGAGCAGTTCTTC
cdr3_aa: CASSPWDTRYNEQFF

d_call: TRBD1
clone_size: .
j_call: TRBJ2-7
v_call: TRBV4-1
cdr3_nt: TGCGCCAGCAGCCATTTGACAGGGCCCGAGCAGTACTTC
cdr3_aa: CASSHLTGPEQYF